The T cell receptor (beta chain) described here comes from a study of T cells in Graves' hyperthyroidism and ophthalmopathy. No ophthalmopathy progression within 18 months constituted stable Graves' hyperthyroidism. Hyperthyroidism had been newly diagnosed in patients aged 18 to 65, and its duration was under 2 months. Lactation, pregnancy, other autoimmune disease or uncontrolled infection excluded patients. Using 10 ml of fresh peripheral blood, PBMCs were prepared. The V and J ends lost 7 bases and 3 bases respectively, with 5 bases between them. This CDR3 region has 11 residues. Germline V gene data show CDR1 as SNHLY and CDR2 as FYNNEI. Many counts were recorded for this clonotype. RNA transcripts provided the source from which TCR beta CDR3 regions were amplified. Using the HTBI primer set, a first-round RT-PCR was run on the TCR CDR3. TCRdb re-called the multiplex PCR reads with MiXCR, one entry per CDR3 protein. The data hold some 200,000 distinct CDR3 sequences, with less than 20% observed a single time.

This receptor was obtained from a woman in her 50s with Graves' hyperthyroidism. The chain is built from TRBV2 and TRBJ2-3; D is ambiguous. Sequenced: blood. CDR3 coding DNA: TGTGCCAGCACCTTGACAGATACGCAGTATTTT. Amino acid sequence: CASTLTDTQYF.